A selection of T cell receptor beta chains follows, all from one sample in a study of blood T cells in healthy people across ages. TCRdb re-analysed the 5' RACE reads in MiXCR, keeping a single row per CDR3 protein. The sample has hundreds of thousands of distinct CDR3 sequences, 32% seen once; the top ten hold approximately 15%. Sequenced: blood. All receptors come from a woman of 80 years or more in good health. CDR3s include the opening cysteine and the closing phenylalanine or tryptophan. D genes are given only for firm matches. Only some rows state a clone size, as once, few, many or a class for expanded clones.

J	D	V	size	CDR3	DNA
TRBJ1-1	TRBD1	TRBV4-3	few	CASSQTGVTEAFF	TGCGCCAGCAGCCAGACAGGGGTTACTGAAGCTTTCTTT
TRBJ2-3	-	TRBV5-1	-	CASSSLGTDTQYF	TGCGCCAGCAGCTCGCTAGGTACAGATACGCAGTATTTT
TRBJ2-7	TRBD1	TRBV4-3	-	CASSQETGGHEQYF	TGCGCCAGCAGCCAAGAGACAGGGGGTCACGAGCAGTACTTC
TRBJ1-5	-	TRBV20-1	-	CSARDGRGGNQPQHF	TGCAGTGCTAGAGATGGTAGGGGTGGCAATCAGCCCCAGCATTTT
TRBJ1-1	-	TRBV5-1	few	CASSSRGKQNTEAFF	TGCGCCAGCAGCTCGCGGGGAAAGCAGAACACTGAAGCTTTCTTT
TRBJ2-3	TRBD2	TRBV20-1	-	CSAKAGVSTDTQYF	TGCAGTGCTAAAGCGGGAGTTAGCACAGATACGCAGTATTTT
TRBJ1-6	-	TRBV9	few	CASSVRENSPLHF	TGTGCCAGCAGCGTTCGTGAGAATTCACCCCTCCACTTT
TRBJ2-3	-	TRBV6-4	-	CASSEGVSTDTQYF	TGTGCCAGCAGTGAGGGTGTTTCCACAGATACGCAGTATTTT
TRBJ1-2	-	TRBV5-4	many	CASSAEQINYGYTF	TGTGCCAGCAGCGCGGAACAGATTAACTATGGCTACACCTTC
TRBJ2-6	-	TRBV12-3/TRBV12-4	-	CASSLEGGSGANVLTF	TGTGCCAGCAGTTTAGAAGGCGGCTCTGGGGCCAACGTCCTGACTTTC
TRBJ2-5	-	TRBV29-1	once	CSVGRLSQETQYF	TGCAGCGTTGGGCGACTATCGCAAGAGACCCAGTACTTC
TRBJ2-5	TRBD1	TRBV20-1	-	CSACGTGWRNEQYF	TGCAGTGCTTGCGGGACAGGGTGGAGGAATGAGCAGTACTTC
TRBJ1-2	-	TRBV12-5	-	CASGLVLNYGHTF	TGTGCTAGTGGTTTGGTACTTAACTATGGCCACACCTTC
TRBJ2-1	TRBD2	TRBV15	many	CATSRDPGGYNEQFF	TGTGCCACCAGCAGAGATCCCGGGGGGTACAATGAGCAGTTCTTC
TRBJ2-5	-	TRBV4-1	-	CASSPVGVWIKETQYF	TGCGCCAGCAGCCCGGTCGGGGTATGGATCAAAGAGACCCAGTACTTC
TRBJ2-1	TRBD1	TRBV6-1	-	CASTETEGAGTYNEQFF	TGTGCCAGCACCGAGACCGAGGGGGCCGGCACCTACAATGAGCAGTTCTTC
TRBJ2-6	-	TRBV4-2	many	CASSQEVGFGANVLTF	TGTGCCAGCAGCCAAGAGGTGGGGTTTGGGGCCAACGTCCTGACTTTC
TRBJ1-4	TRBD1	TRBV2	many	CASSEGGTGGEKLFF	TGTGCCAGCAGTGAAGGTGGGACAGGGGGCGAAAAACTGTTTTTT
TRBJ2-5	TRBD2	TRBV20-1	many	CSASKTSGGEPQETQYF	TGCAGTGCTAGCAAGACTAGCGGGGGAGAACCTCAAGAGACCCAGTACTTC
TRBJ2-7	TRBD2	TRBV20-1	-	CSAGIAGASFYEQYF	TGCAGTGCTGGGATAGCGGGGGCCTCGTTTTACGAGCAGTACTTC
TRBJ2-1	-	TRBV5-1	many	CASSLDPQGYNEQFF	TGCGCCAGCAGCTTGGACCCCCAGGGATACAATGAGCAGTTCTTC
TRBJ2-1	-	TRBV7-6	few	CASSLRGGGNDEQFF	TGTGCCAGCAGCTTAAGGGGGGGGGGTAACGATGAGCAGTTCTTC
TRBJ2-5	TRBD1	TRBV5-1	many	CASSGYTGGSETQYF	TGCGCCAGCAGCGGATACACAGGGGGCAGCGAGACCCAGTACTTC
TRBJ2-3	-	TRBV2	many	CASSVRDIVANTQYF	TGTGCCAGCAGTGTACGGGACATTGTGGCCAATACGCAGTATTTT
TRBJ1-2	-	TRBV12-3/TRBV12-4	many	CASSLHSANRGYTF	TGTGCCAGCAGTTTACATTCAGCGAATAGAGGCTACACCTTC
TRBJ1-2	TRBD1	TRBV20-1	many	CSASPLTGGFGYTF	TGCAGTGCTAGTCCCCTGACAGGGGGATTTGGCTACACCTTC
TRBJ1-2	-	TRBV6-5	few	CASSYRDLRGYTF	TGTGCCAGCAGTTACCGGGACCTTCGGGGCTACACCTTC
TRBJ2-3	TRBD1	TRBV7-9	-	CASSLTGGHTDTQYF	TGTGCCAGCAGCTTGACAGGGGGGCACACAGATACGCAGTATTTT
TRBJ1-5	TRBD1	TRBV7-8	once	CASSLAADRPNQPQHF	TGTGCCAGCAGCTTAGCCGCGGACAGGCCCAATCAGCCCCAGCATTTT
TRBJ2-4	TRBD1	TRBV7-2	-	CASSPQGAGVYNEQYF	TGTGCCAGCAGCCCACAGGGGGCGGGAGTCTACAATGAGCAGTACTTC
TRBJ2-7	TRBD2	TRBV4-1	-	CASSQEAGGGFGEQYF	TGCGCCAGCAGCCAAGAGGCAGGCGGGGGTTTCGGCGAGCAGTACTTC
TRBJ2-3	-	TRBV7-2	-	CASSLTHTDTQYF	TGTGCCAGCAGCTTAACACACACAGATACGCAGTATTTT
TRBJ1-3	-	TRBV9	few	CASSVAQTARSGNTIYF	TGTGCCAGCAGCGTAGCTCAAACAGCCCGCTCTGGAAACACCATATATTTT
TRBJ1-2	-	TRBV7-2	-	CASSPQVGVANYGYTF	TGTGCCAGCAGCCCGCAGGTGGGGGTAGCTAACTATGGCTACACCTTC
TRBJ2-5	-	TRBV24-1	few	CATKDLAGSETQYF	TGTGCCACCAAGGATTTGGCAGGGTCAGAGACCCAGTACTTC
TRBJ2-1	-	TRBV6-5	many	CASSYVRRGNEQFF	TGTGCCAGCAGTTACGTCCGGAGGGGCAATGAGCAGTTCTTC
TRBJ2-1	-	TRBV7-9	-	CASRGTRVPSGSYNEQFF	TGTGCCAGTCGGGGGACAAGGGTCCCCTCGGGCTCCTACAATGAGCAGTTCTTC
TRBJ2-3	-	TRBV5-1	many	CASSLAVAGTQYF	TGCGCCAGCAGCTTGGCCGTCGCCGGTACGCAGTATTTT